What follows describes a single TCR beta chain. The antigen remains unidentified. The data derive from a study of cytomegalovirus exposure and HLA in healthy donors. Study-wide results and limits: The authors enumerated under 200 TCR beta chains as linked to cytomegalovirus.

PCR involved 60 Vbeta and 13 Jbeta primers. Assay: immunoSEQ multiplex PCR; the TCRdb copy retains only in-frame clones and omits some. Altogether 150,000 or so clones are present, 70% to 80% being singletons, with the ten largest covering about 12%. V lost 2 bases, J lost 6 bases, and 20 bases lay in between. The CDR3 spans 17 residues. The germline CDR1 and CDR2 sequences are SGHAT and FQNNGV. Healthy individuals who donated bone marrow served as the donors. The TCR sequence derives from a man between 40 and 49 years old in good health and CMV-seropositive. The sequencing input was PBMCs. The V call is TRBV11-2, the J call TRBJ2-1, with D maybe TRBD2 (6 bases). The CDR3 DNA is TGTGCCAGCAGCTTAACCGGTTCGGGCGGAGGGATCAATGAGCAGTTCTTC. This sequence encodes CASSLTGSGGGINEQFF.